A single sample gave rise to the 17 T cell receptor beta chains below, sequenced in a study of beta chain features in type 1 diabetes. Study results and limitations: Moderately but significantly shorter TCRB CDR3s were found in Type 1 diabetes patients in all four CD4+ subsets.

Antigens for these TCRs are unknown. Isolated RNA was reverse transcribed in full, so expressed TCRB transcripts were sequenced. Generated by immunoSEQ multiplex PCR, the TCRdb table keeps only in-frame clones and is missing some. The sample lists 15,000 to 18,000 clones, about three quarters occurring once. Specimen: Tregs from blood. These receptors were obtained from a man aged 30-40 years with type 1 diabetes.

This sequence joins TRBV2 and TRBJ2-6; TRBD1 agrees at 12 bases. CDR3 length: 19 residues. Germline V gene sequence: CDR1 SNHLY, CDR2 FYNNEI. After removal of 8 bases from V and 0 bases from J, the junction contained 11 bases not matched to a gene. The chain's CDR3 is CASRFPGQGAVSGANVLTF. CDR3 DNA sequence: TGTGCCAGCCGTTTCCCGGGACAGGGGGCCGTCTCTGGGGCCAACGTCCTGACTTTC. The full variable domain, in which reference TRBV2 and TRBJ2-6 provide the parts outside the CDR3, is EPEVTQTPSHQVTQMGQEVILRCVPISNHLYFYWYRQILGQKVEFLVSFYNNEISEKSEIFDDQFSVERPDGSNFTLKIRSTKLEDSAMYFCASRFPGQGAVSGANVLTFGAGSRLTVL.

The rearrangement links TRBV7-9 to TRBJ1-6; unclear D gene. Trimming removed 1 base from V and 7 bases from J, with 8 bases in between. The length of the CDR3 is 14 residues. From germline, CDR1 is SEHNR and CDR2 FQNEAQ (reference sequence). Here the CDR3 DNA reads TGTGCCAGCAGCTTAGGCGTAAGCAATTCACCCCTCCACTTT. Its translation: CASSLGVSNSPLHF.

The chain employs TRBV5-6 and TRBJ2-3, with a tentative D call TRBD1 (5 bases). Trimming took 0 bases from V and 2 from J, leaving 13 bases between them. The CDR3 is 16 amino acids. From germline, CDR1 is SGHDT and CDR2 YYEEEE. CDR3 in DNA: TGTGCCAGCAGCTTGGGACAGATTAAAGCCACAGATACGCAGTATTTT. Its translation: CASSLGQIKATDTQYF.

The chain is built from TRBV10-2 and TRBJ2-5, with 15 bases aligning to TRBD2. The better agreement between TRBJ2-7 and the DNA end casts doubt on the J call. This CDR3 contains 18 residues. Germline CDR1 is WSHSY and CDR2 is SAAADI. Here the CDR3 reads CATNPPGLAGGTSYEQYF. The DNA for the CDR3 is TGCGCCACCAACCCCCCGGGACTAGCGGGAGGTACGTCCTACGAGCAGTACTTC.

The chain is built from TRBV7-9 and TRBJ2-2; D is possibly TRBD1 (6 bases). Deletions cut 5 bases from V and 6 bases from J, with 19 bases between. Germline CDR1 is SEHNR and CDR2 is FQNEAQ (reference sequence). This CDR3 comprises 16 residues. The CDR3 here is CASSTRQVQGSGELFF. Here the CDR3 DNA reads TGTGCCAGCAGCACCCGACAGGTCCAAGGGTCCGGGGAGCTGTTTTTT.

The CDR3 bases are TGTGCCAGCAGCTTCGGTGATAGCAATCAGCCCCAGCATTTT. Translated, it gives CASSFGDSNQPQHF. J is TRBJ1-5 and V is TRBV27; D call uncertain. V gave up 6 bases and J gave up 0 bases, with 9 bases separating them. The CDR3 loop spans 14 amino acids. The germline gives CDR1 MNHEY, CDR2 SMNVEV (reference sequence).

The chain is built from TRBV18 and TRBJ2-7, with a tentative D call TRBD2 (6 bases). The CDR3 is made up of 13 amino acids. V was trimmed by 4 bases and J by 5 bases, leaving 12 bases between them. From germline, CDR1 is KGHSH and CDR2 LQKENI. The CDR3 region has the DNA TGTGCCAGCTCACTAACCGGCGGGAACGAGCAGTACTTC. This sequence encodes CASSLTGGNEQYF. The full variable domain, its missing parts supplied by reference TRBV18 and TRBJ2-7, is NAGVMQNPRHLVRRRGQEARLRCSPMKGHSHVYWYRQLPEEGLKFMVYLQKENIIDESGMPKERFSAEFPKEGPSILRIQQVVRGDSAAYFCASSLTGGNEQYFGPGTRLTVT.

Written as DNA, the CDR3 is TGTGCCATCAGTGCAGGGGGCGGCGAGCAGTACTTC. Its translation is CAISAGGGEQYF. V gene TRBV10-3 combines with J gene TRBJ2-7; 8 nucleotides match TRBD1. The CDR3 totals 12 residues. The V and J ends lost 4 bases and 6 bases, in that order; junction bases with no gene match: 2. Germline V gives CDR1 ENHRY, CDR2 SYGVKD.

This sequence joins TRBV7-9 and TRBJ2-7; D is possibly TRBD1 (6 bases). This CDR3 contains 14 residues. Germline assignment: CDR1 SEHNR and CDR2 FQNEAQ (reference sequence). The V gene lost 1 base and the J gene lost 2 bases, with 9 bases spanning the gap. CDR3 region: CASSLGTATYEQYF. The CDR3 nucleotides read TGTGCCAGCAGCTTAGGGACAGCTACCTACGAGCAGTACTTC.

This clone was found a few times. The chain is built from TRBV6-1 and TRBJ2-5, with D possibly matching TRBD2 (6 bases). Germline V gene data show CDR1 as MNHNS and CDR2 as SASEGT. Trimming left V 2 bases short and J 5 bases short, with 12 bases between. This CDR3 has 14 residues. The CDR3 loop is CASSESSSGETQYF. The DNA for the CDR3 is TGTGCCAGCAGTGAAAGTTCCAGCGGGGAGACCCAGTACTTC.

The rearrangement links TRBV29-1 to TRBJ2-5; possibly TRBD1 for D (5 bases). The germline CDR1 and CDR2 sequences are SQVTM and ANQGSEA. CDR3 length equals 15 residues. Trimming stripped 3 bases from V and 0 bases from J, with 14 bases between. DNA for the CDR3: TGCAGCGTTGACCCATCAGGGTGGTACCAAGAGACCCAGTACTTC. Translating it yields CSVDPSGWYQETQYF.

V and J are TRBV2 and TRBJ1-2; the D gene is possibly TRBD1 (5 bases). The CDR3 has 16 residues. Trimming pared 6 bases from V and 4 bases from J, leaving 21 bases between. Germline CDR1 reads SNHLY; CDR2 reads FYNNEI. The CDR3 reads CASSSRGGGWSYGYTF. DNA of the CDR3: TGTGCCAGCAGCAGTCGGGGGGGAGGGTGGAGCTATGGCTACACCTTC.

The genes are TRBV19 and TRBJ1-4; no clear D gene. The CDR3 has 12 residues. From germline, CDR1 is LNHDA and CDR2 SQIVND (reference sequence). V shed 6 bases and J shed 4 bases, with 6 bases lying between them. This chain's CDR3 is CASSPINEKLFF. The DNA of the CDR3 is TGTGCCAGTAGCCCCATTAATGAAAAACTGTTTTTT.

The J gene is TRBJ2-4, the V gene TRBV29-1, with D tentatively TRBD1 (6 bases). Germline values: CDR1 SQVTM, CDR2 ANQGSEA. Trimming left V 2 bases short and J 6 bases short, with 17 bases between. The CDR3 totals 15 residues. CDR3 DNA: TGCAGCGTTGAAAGGGGGTCTGGAGGAGGAAACATTCAGTACTTC. Its protein product is CSVERGSGGGNIQYF.

The chain is built from TRBV25-1 and TRBJ2-7; the match to TRBD2 covers 8 bases. V lost 0 bases, J lost 2 bases, and 3 bases stayed unmatched. Per germline, CDR1 MGHDK and CDR2 SYGVNS. This CDR3 has 15 amino acids. CDR3 region: CASSEYKRGTYEQYF. CDR3 sequence (DNA): TGTGCCAGCAGTGAATACAAGCGGGGGACCTACGAGCAGTACTTC.

The V and J genes are TRBV2 and TRBJ1-1; no clear D. The V end lost 4 bases, the J end lost 2 bases, and 8 bases lay between the germline ends. Germline V gene lookup returns CDR1 SNHLY and CDR2 FYNNEI. The CDR3 extends over 13 amino acids. Here the CDR3 reads CASSGRLNTEAFF. The CDR3, as DNA: TGTGCCAGCAGTGGTCGTCTCAACACTGAAGCTTTCTTT.

The J gene is TRBJ2-3, the V gene TRBV7-2; 8 bases are a match to TRBD2. This CDR3 has 15 amino acids. J was trimmed by 4 bases and V by 5 bases; bases with no gene match: 8. CDR1 is SGHTA, CDR2 FQGNSA, per germline. DNA for the CDR3: TGTGCCAGCAGCCCGCGGGGGGATAGGGCAGATACGCAGTATTTT. Translated: CASSPRGDRADTQYF.